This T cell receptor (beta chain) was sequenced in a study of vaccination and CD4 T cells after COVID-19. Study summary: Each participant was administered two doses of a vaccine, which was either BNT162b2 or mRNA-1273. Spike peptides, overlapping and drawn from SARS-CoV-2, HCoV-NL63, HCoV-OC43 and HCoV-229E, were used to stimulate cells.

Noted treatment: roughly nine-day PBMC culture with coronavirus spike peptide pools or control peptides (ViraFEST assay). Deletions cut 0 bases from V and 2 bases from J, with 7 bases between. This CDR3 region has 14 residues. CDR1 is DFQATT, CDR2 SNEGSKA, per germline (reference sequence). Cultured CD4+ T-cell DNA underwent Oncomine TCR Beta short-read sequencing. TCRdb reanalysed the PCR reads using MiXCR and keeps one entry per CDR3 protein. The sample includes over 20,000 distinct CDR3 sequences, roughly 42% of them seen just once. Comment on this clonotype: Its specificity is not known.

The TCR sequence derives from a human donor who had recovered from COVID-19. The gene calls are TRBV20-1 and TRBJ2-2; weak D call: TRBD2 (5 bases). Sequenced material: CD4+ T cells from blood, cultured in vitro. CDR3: CSAREGGNTGELFF. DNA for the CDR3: TGCAGTGCTAGAGAAGGAGGTAACACCGGGGAGCTGTTTTTT.